This T cell receptor beta chain was retrieved from a study of a mutant IDH1 vaccine in newly diagnosed glioma. Germline V lookup: CDR1 LGHNA, CDR2 YSLEER. This CDR3 contains 15 residues. TCRdb keeps only in-frame clones here, not all; method: immunoSEQ multiplex PCR. This table holds about 92,000 clones, roughly 75% found once. Time point here: baseline, week 1 (first vaccination visit). Treatment given: pre-vaccination baseline after standard-of-care therapy. The origin of this receptor is a man aged 35 to 55 with glioma. The chain carries TRBV4-3 and TRBJ2-7, with D maybe TRBD2 (5 bases). The tail of the sequence fits TRBJ2-1 better, so the J call may be wrong. This sample comprised PBMCs, obtained from a glioma patient treated with radiotherapy, temozolomide or both. The CDR3 region is CASSQDQRSNNEQFF. For the CDR3, the DNA is TGCGCCAGCAGCCAAGACCAGCGGAGCAACAATGAGCAGTTCTTC.